These 5 T cell receptor beta chains came from one sample sequenced in a study of radiation and T cells in renal cell carcinoma. Time point denoted: baseline pretreatment blood. Treatment of the sample: 15 Gy SBRT to primary tumor, nephrectomy 4 weeks later. TCRdb's table, derived via immunoSEQ multiplex PCR, lists solely in-frame clones and lacks some. In the table there are 130,000 to 150,000 clones, 88% of which are singletons. The material sequenced was blood, taken from a patient whose treatment included radiotherapy and nephrectomy. The receptors stem from a woman aged 50 to 60 with renal cell carcinoma.

The chain employs TRBV6-1 and TRBJ1-5; D is unclear. The V gene lost 5 bases and the J gene lost 0 bases, with 5 bases spanning the gap. Germline-derived CDR1 and CDR2 are MNHNS and SASEGT. The CDR3 is 13 residues long. CDR3 coding DNA: TGTGCCAGCAGTCCGGTTAGCAATCAGCCCCAGCATTTT. It codes for CASSPVSNQPQHF.

The rearrangement links TRBV19 to TRBJ1-5; D not certain. Trimming took off 3 bases at V and 7 bases at J, with 7 bases between the two ends. The CDR3 runs 12 residues. CDR1 is LNHDA, CDR2 SQIVND, per germline (reference sequence). CDR3 loop: CASSMGSQPQHF. The CDR3 region has the DNA TGTGCCAGTAGTATGGGGTCCCAGCCCCAGCATTTT.

There are many counts of this clone. This chain joins TRBV4-1 and TRBJ1-1, with unresolved D. The germline V gene encodes CDR1 MGHRA and CDR2 YSYEKL. Trimming shortened V by 3 bases and J by 6 bases, and 14 bases separated the two germline ends. The length of the CDR3 is 14 residues. CDR3: CASSHPSTGSEAFF. Here the CDR3 DNA reads TGCGCCAGCAGCCATCCCTCCACCGGCTCTGAAGCTTTCTTT.

This clone was picked up a small number of times. The CDR3 DNA reads as TGTGCCACCAGCAGAGGACGGGACGAAATATCTGAAGCTTTCTTT. Its protein product is CATSRGRDEISEAFF. The rearrangement links TRBV15 to TRBJ1-1; tentative D call: TRBD1 (5 bases). Trimming took off 1 base at V and 6 bases at J, with 15 bases between the two ends. Germline CDR1 is LNHNV and CDR2 is YYDKDF (reference sequence). The CDR3 consists of 15 residues.

This chain connects TRBV19 to TRBJ1-1; D may be TRBD1 (5 bases). This CDR3 has 14 residues. V was clipped by 0 bases and J by 4 bases, with 9 bases between them. Per germline, CDR1 LNHDA and CDR2 SQIVND (reference sequence). Here the CDR3 reads CASSIEPGGTEAFF. For the CDR3, the DNA is TGTGCCAGTAGTATAGAACCGGGGGGCACTGAAGCTTTCTTT.